A selection of T cell receptor beta chains follows, all from one sample in a study of identical twins. TCRdb recomputed calls from the 5' RACE reads with MiXCR, one row per CDR3 protein. The table has hundreds of thousands of distinct CDR3 sequences, 5.5% to 6.5% seen once. Sequencing was done on a sample of naive T cells sorted from blood. The receptors shown here come from a man between 18 and 29 years old in good health. Both conserved end residues are part of each CDR3. The D gene is left open where the match is weak. Size is omitted from some rows. Given values are once, few, many or a class for expanded clones.

d_call: -; j_call: TRBJ1-4; clone_size: few; v_call: TRBV9; cdr3_aa: CASSGGSGEKLFF; cdr3_nt: TGTGCCAGCAGCGGGGGGTCGGGAGAAAAACTGTTTTTT
d_call: -; j_call: TRBJ1-3; clone_size: many; v_call: TRBV29-1; cdr3_aa: CSVARDSGNTIYF; cdr3_nt: TGCAGCGTTGCTCGCGACTCTGGAAACACCATATATTTT
d_call: -; j_call: TRBJ2-3; clone_size: many; v_call: TRBV7-2; cdr3_aa: CASSPHGGNTDTQYF; cdr3_nt: TGTGCCAGCAGCCCTCACGGCGGGAACACAGATACGCAGTATTTT
d_call: -; j_call: TRBJ1-1; clone_size: few; v_call: TRBV30; cdr3_aa: CAWNQGGRAFF; cdr3_nt: TGTGCCTGGAACCAAGGGGGGAGGGCTTTCTTT
d_call: -; j_call: TRBJ1-4; clone_size: many; v_call: TRBV29-1; cdr3_aa: CSVGAGPTNEKLFF; cdr3_nt: TGCAGCGTTGGCGCAGGTCCAACTAATGAAAAACTGTTTTTT
d_call: -; j_call: TRBJ2-1; clone_size: few; v_call: TRBV5-5; cdr3_aa: CASSLELFSYNEQFF; cdr3_nt: TGTGCCAGCAGCCTGGAACTTTTCTCCTACAATGAGCAGTTCTTC
d_call: -; j_call: TRBJ2-1; clone_size: once; v_call: TRBV3-1; cdr3_aa: CASSHSFGGSSSYNEQFF; cdr3_nt: TGTGCCAGCAGCCACTCTTTCGGAGGGAGCAGCTCCTACAATGAGCAGTTCTTC
d_call: -; j_call: TRBJ2-1; clone_size: few; v_call: TRBV18; cdr3_aa: CASSPSERRVHNEQFF; cdr3_nt: TGTGCCAGCTCACCAAGCGAGAGGAGGGTACACAATGAGCAGTTCTTC
d_call: TRBD1; j_call: TRBJ1-2; clone_size: few; v_call: TRBV5-5; cdr3_aa: CASSRTGGAYGYTF; cdr3_nt: TGTGCCAGCAGCCGCACAGGGGGCGCGTATGGCTACACCTTC
d_call: -; j_call: TRBJ1-1; clone_size: many; v_call: TRBV12-3/TRBV12-4; cdr3_aa: CASRGVMNTEAFF; cdr3_nt: TGTGCCAGCCGGGGGGTTATGAACACTGAAGCTTTCTTT
d_call: TRBD1; j_call: TRBJ1-1; clone_size: many; v_call: TRBV20-1; cdr3_aa: CSAHPGQGPEAFF; cdr3_nt: TGCAGTGCTCATCCGGGACAGGGCCCCGAAGCTTTCTTT
d_call: TRBD1; j_call: TRBJ2-3; clone_size: many; v_call: TRBV5-5; cdr3_aa: CASSLRTGGDTQYF; cdr3_nt: TGTGCCAGCAGCTTGCGGACAGGGGGCGACACGCAGTATTTT
d_call: TRBD1; j_call: TRBJ2-3; clone_size: many; v_call: TRBV27; cdr3_aa: CASRRQGIRDTDTQYF; cdr3_nt: TGTGCCAGCAGAAGACAGGGGATAAGAGACACAGATACGCAGTATTTT
d_call: -; j_call: TRBJ2-3; clone_size: many; v_call: TRBV5-1; cdr3_aa: CASSSGQSTDTQYF; cdr3_nt: TGCGCCAGCAGCTCCGGACAAAGCACAGATACGCAGTATTTT
d_call: -; j_call: TRBJ2-3; clone_size: -; v_call: TRBV24-1; cdr3_aa: CATSDSSADTQYF; cdr3_nt: TGTGCCACCAGTGATTCCTCAGCAGATACGCAGTATTTT
d_call: -; j_call: TRBJ1-1; clone_size: -; v_call: TRBV12-3/TRBV12-4; cdr3_aa: CGSTGNTEAFF; cdr3_nt: TGTGGCAGCACAGGGAACACTGAAGCTTTCTTT
d_call: -; j_call: TRBJ2-7; clone_size: -; v_call: TRBV29-1; cdr3_aa: CSVAGRQSYEQYF; cdr3_nt: TGCAGCGTTGCCGGTCGGCAGTCCTACGAGCAGTACTTC
d_call: -; j_call: TRBJ1-5; clone_size: many; v_call: TRBV7-8; cdr3_aa: CASSQGRGIDFKPQHF; cdr3_nt: TGTGCCAGCAGCCAAGGCCGGGGGATCGATTTCAAGCCCCAGCATTTT
d_call: -; j_call: TRBJ2-3; clone_size: many; v_call: TRBV6-5; cdr3_aa: CASSYGSRVQADTQYF; cdr3_nt: TGTGCCAGCAGTTATGGCTCCCGGGTCCAGGCAGATACGCAGTATTTT
d_call: -; j_call: TRBJ2-3; clone_size: many; v_call: TRBV12-5; cdr3_aa: CASGQAGYPGAQYF; cdr3_nt: TGTGCTAGTGGTCAGGCAGGATACCCCGGGGCGCAGTATTTT
d_call: -; j_call: TRBJ1-5; clone_size: many; v_call: TRBV27; cdr3_aa: CASSPVQGNQPQHF; cdr3_nt: TGTGCCAGCAGTCCCGTACAGGGTAATCAGCCCCAGCATTTT
d_call: TRBD2; j_call: TRBJ2-1; clone_size: many; v_call: TRBV29-1; cdr3_aa: CSVDGEAGVEQFF; cdr3_nt: TGCAGCGTTGATGGGGAAGCGGGGGTTGAGCAGTTCTTC
d_call: -; j_call: TRBJ2-3; clone_size: many; v_call: TRBV20-1; cdr3_aa: CSASESTDTQYF; cdr3_nt: TGCAGTGCTAGCGAGAGCACAGATACGCAGTATTTT
d_call: TRBD2; j_call: TRBJ2-3; clone_size: many; v_call: TRBV6-1; cdr3_aa: CASSEAIAGGYTDTQYF; cdr3_nt: TGTGCCAGCAGTGAAGCGATAGCGGGAGGGTACACAGATACGCAGTATTTT
d_call: -; j_call: TRBJ2-5; clone_size: few; v_call: TRBV28; cdr3_aa: CASSLWGRKETQYF; cdr3_nt: TGTGCCAGCAGTTTGTGGGGGCGAAAGGAGACCCAGTACTTC
d_call: TRBD1; j_call: TRBJ2-1; clone_size: many; v_call: TRBV10-3; cdr3_aa: CAISESTRDSNEQFF; cdr3_nt: TGTGCCATCAGTGAGTCGACTCGGGACAGCAATGAGCAGTTCTTC
d_call: TRBD1; j_call: TRBJ2-1; clone_size: -; v_call: TRBV14; cdr3_aa: CASSQEGMGDRGYNEQFF; cdr3_nt: TGTGCCAGCAGCCAAGAGGGGATGGGGGACAGGGGTTACAATGAGCAGTTCTTC
d_call: -; j_call: TRBJ2-1; clone_size: -; v_call: TRBV20-1; cdr3_aa: CRVEARSSYNEQFF; cdr3_nt: TGCAGGGTTGAAGCGAGAAGCTCCTACAATGAGCAGTTCTTC
d_call: -; j_call: TRBJ1-2; clone_size: few; v_call: TRBV6-1; cdr3_aa: CASRPRTVSNYGYTF; cdr3_nt: TGTGCCAGCAGACCCCGGACAGTTTCTAACTATGGCTACACCTTC
d_call: -; j_call: TRBJ2-1; clone_size: few; v_call: TRBV11-1; cdr3_aa: CASSTGGLATNEQFF; cdr3_nt: TGTGCCAGCAGCACAGGGGGACTAGCTACCAATGAGCAGTTCTTC
d_call: -; j_call: TRBJ2-1; clone_size: -; v_call: TRBV29-1; cdr3_aa: CSVEDWGNEQFF; cdr3_nt: TGCAGCGTTGAAGATTGGGGCAATGAGCAGTTCTTC
d_call: TRBD1; j_call: TRBJ1-1; clone_size: many; v_call: TRBV29-1; cdr3_aa: CSVTGGSGGTEAFF; cdr3_nt: TGCAGCGTGACAGGGGGCTCGGGAGGCACTGAAGCTTTCTTT